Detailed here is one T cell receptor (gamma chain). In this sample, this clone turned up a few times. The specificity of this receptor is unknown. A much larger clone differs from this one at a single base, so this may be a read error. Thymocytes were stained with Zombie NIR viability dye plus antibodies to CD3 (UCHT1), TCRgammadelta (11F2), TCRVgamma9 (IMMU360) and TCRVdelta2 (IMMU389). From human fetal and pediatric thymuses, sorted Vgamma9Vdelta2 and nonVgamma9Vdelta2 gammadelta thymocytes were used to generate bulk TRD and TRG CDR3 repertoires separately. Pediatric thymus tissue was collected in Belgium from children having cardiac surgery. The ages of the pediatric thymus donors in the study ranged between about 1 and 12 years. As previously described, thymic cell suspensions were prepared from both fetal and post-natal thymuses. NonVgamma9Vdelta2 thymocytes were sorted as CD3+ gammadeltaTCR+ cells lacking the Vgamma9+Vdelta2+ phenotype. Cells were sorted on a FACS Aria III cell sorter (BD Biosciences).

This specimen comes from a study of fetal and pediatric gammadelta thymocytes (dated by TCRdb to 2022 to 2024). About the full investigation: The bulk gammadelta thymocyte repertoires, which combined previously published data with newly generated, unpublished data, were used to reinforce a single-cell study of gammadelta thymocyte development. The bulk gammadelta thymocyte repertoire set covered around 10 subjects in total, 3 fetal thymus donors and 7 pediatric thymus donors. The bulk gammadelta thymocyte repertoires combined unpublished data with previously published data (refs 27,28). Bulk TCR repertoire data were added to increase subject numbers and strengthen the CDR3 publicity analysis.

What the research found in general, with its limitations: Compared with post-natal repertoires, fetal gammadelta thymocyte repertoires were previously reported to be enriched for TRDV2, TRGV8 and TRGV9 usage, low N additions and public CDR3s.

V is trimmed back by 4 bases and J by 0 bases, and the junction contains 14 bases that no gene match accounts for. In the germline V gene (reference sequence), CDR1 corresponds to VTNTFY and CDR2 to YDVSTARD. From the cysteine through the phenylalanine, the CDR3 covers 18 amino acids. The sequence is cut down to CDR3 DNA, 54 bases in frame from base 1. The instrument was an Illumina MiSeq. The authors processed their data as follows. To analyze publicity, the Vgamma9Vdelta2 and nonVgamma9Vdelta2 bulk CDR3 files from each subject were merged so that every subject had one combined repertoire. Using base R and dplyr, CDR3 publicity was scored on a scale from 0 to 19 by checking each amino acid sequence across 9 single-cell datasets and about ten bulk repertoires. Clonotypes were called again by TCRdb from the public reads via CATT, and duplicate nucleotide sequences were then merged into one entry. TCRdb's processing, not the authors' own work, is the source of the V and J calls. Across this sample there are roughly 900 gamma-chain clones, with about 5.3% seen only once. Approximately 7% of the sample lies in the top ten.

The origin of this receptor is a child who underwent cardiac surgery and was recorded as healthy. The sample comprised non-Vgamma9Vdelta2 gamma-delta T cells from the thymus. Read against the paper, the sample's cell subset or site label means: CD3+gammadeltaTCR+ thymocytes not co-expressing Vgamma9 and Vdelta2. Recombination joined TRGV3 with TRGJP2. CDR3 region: CATWDEDPHNSSDWIKTF. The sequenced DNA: TGTGCCACCTGGGATGAGGATCCCCATAATAGTAGTGATTGGATCAAGACGTTT.